Below, 26 T cell receptor beta chains from the same sample are listed, as sequenced in a study of PD-L1 blockade in urothelial cancer. Produced via immunoSEQ multiplex PCR; TCRdb's table is partial and in-frame only. In the table there are 30,000 to 40,000 clones, 75% to 90% of which are singletons. Sample time point: pretreatment peripheral blood. Here the sequenced sample was PBMCs, taken around atezolizumab (anti-PD-L1) treatment. These receptors were collected from a man aged 60 to 75 with urothelial cancer.

V is TRBV7-8 and J is TRBJ2-3, with 7 nucleotides matching TRBD2. Trimming cost V 3 bases and J 3 bases; bases outside gene matches: 9. The CDR3 spans 16 residues. Germline V gene lookup returns CDR1 SGHVS and CDR2 FQNEAQ. In DNA, the CDR3 is TGTGCCAGCAGCTTGCCGGCGGCTAGCGGAACAGATACGCAGTATTTT. Protein product: CASSLPAASGTDTQYF.

The V gene is TRBV7-8, the J gene TRBJ2-1; 7 nucleotides align to TRBD2. Germline trimming cut 5 bases from V and 14 bases from J; bases unmatched to any gene: 9. CDR1 and CDR2 (germline): SGHVS, FQNEAQ. CDR3 length: 12 amino acids. CDR3 region: CASSGGDLAEFF. Written as DNA, the CDR3 is TGTGCCAGCAGCGGGGGGGACTTAGCTGAGTTCTTC.

This chain joins TRBV6-5 and TRBJ1-2; tentatively, D is TRBD1 (5 bases). Germline loops: CDR1 MNHEY, CDR2 SVGAGI. The CDR3 sequence is 11 residues long. Trimming pared 10 bases from V and 3 bases from J, leaving 9 bases between. CDR3 DNA: TGTGCCACTTCGACAGACTATGGCTACACCTTC. Translated: CATSTDYGYTF.

The chain employs TRBV4-3 and TRBJ1-2; D not resolved. The CDR3 loop spans 15 amino acids. The V and J ends lost 0 bases and 1 base respectively, with 9 bases between them. Looked up from germline, CDR1 is LGHNA and CDR2 is YSLEER. For the CDR3, the DNA is TGCGCCAGCAGCCAAGAGTTCGCGGTTAACTATGGCTACACCTTC. Its protein is CASSQEFAVNYGYTF.

The chain is built from TRBV7-3 and TRBJ1-1; 7 positions match TRBD1. The ends lost 0 bases at V and 8 bases at J; junction bases unmatched: 3. This CDR3 comprises 13 residues. Germline-derived CDR1 and CDR2 are SGHTA and FQGTGA. In DNA form, the CDR3 reads TGTGCCAGCAGCTTAACAGGGGGCGAAGAAGCTTTCTTT. Translation: CASSLTGGEEAFF.

In nucleotides, the CDR3 is TGCAGCGTTTGGGACAGGGGGGGCACTGAAGCTTTCTTT. Its translation: CSVWDRGGTEAFF. This chain joins TRBV29-1 and TRBJ1-1; TRBD1 aligns across 11 bases. This CDR3 is built from 13 residues. V was pared by 5 bases and J by 4 bases, with 3 bases of the junction left unmatched. CDR1 SQVTM and CDR2 ANQGSEA come from the germline V gene.

V is TRBV2 and J is TRBJ1-4; D gene ambiguous. This CDR3 contains 15 residues. From germline, CDR1 is SNHLY and CDR2 FYNNEI. V was pared by 7 bases and J by 1 base, with 13 bases between. DNA for the CDR3: TGTGCCAGCAAAGAGTATCCAAGAACTAATGAAAAACTGTTTTTT. Translation gives CASKEYPRTNEKLFF.

As concerns this clone: Distinct nucleotide sequences in the sample also encode this CDR3. This rearrangement joins TRBV2 to TRBJ1-5; D gene ambiguous. The CDR3 is made up of 12 amino acids. Germline V lookup: CDR1 SNHLY, CDR2 FYNNEI. The V end was cut by 7 bases, the J end by 4 bases, with 8 bases between. DNA for the CDR3: TGTGCCAGCATGGCGGGAAATCAGCCCCAGCATTTT. Its translation is CASMAGNQPQHF. The full variable domain, rest sourced from reference TRBV2 and TRBJ1-5, is EPEVTQTPSHQVTQMGQEVILRCVPISNHLYFYWYRQILGQKVEFLVSFYNNEISEKSEIFDDQFSVERPDGSNFTLKIRSTKLEDSAMYFCASMAGNQPQHFGDGTRLSIL.

This rearrangement joins TRBV30 to TRBJ2-3; 8 bases are shared with TRBD2. Germline V gives CDR1 GTSNPN, CDR2 SVGIG (reference sequence). V gave up 5 bases and J gave up 8 bases; unmatched junction bases: 6. The CDR3 length is 12 residues. The chain's CDR3 is CAWGGAGGTQYF. CDR3 nucleotides: TGTGCCTGGGGGGGCGCGGGGGGTACGCAGTATTTT.

This sequence joins TRBV4-3 and TRBJ2-7; no clear D. Trimming left V 1 base short and J 2 bases short, with 9 bases between. CDR1 and CDR2 (germline): LGHNA, YSLEER. The CDR3 runs to 14 residues. CDR3 coding DNA: TGCGCCAGCAGCCAAGCCATCTATACCTACGAGCAGTACTTC. Amino acids: CASSQAIYTYEQYF.

The chain carries TRBV23-1 and TRBJ2-2; D gene ambiguous. TRBV23-1 carries the ORF label, with uncertain function. This CDR3 spans 15 amino acids. Trimming removed 4 bases at V and 1 base at J, with 10 bases between. This CDR3 is CASSRSPGNTGELFF. CDR3 sequence (DNA): TGCGCCAGCAGTCGCAGTCCTGGGAACACCGGGGAGCTGTTTTTT.

CDR3: CASSPDRVSYNEQFF. The DNA of the CDR3 is TGTGCCAGCAGCCCGGACAGGGTGTCCTACAATGAGCAGTTCTTC. The rearrangement uses TRBV7-2 and TRBJ2-1; 8 nucleotides align to TRBD1. Germline V lookup: CDR1 SGHTA, CDR2 FQGNSA. The CDR3 runs 15 residues. V gave up 5 bases and J gave up 1 base; unmatched junction bases: 4.

The rearrangement links TRBV10-1 to TRBJ1-4; tentative D call: TRBD1 (6 bases). The CDR3 contains 14 residues. Per the germline V gene, CDR1 is WNHNN and CDR2 is SYGVQD (reference sequence). Between the trimmed V and J ends, which lost 3 bases and 2 bases, there was a span of 7 bases. CDR3 region: CASSEQGTNEKLFF. The CDR3 nucleotides read TGCGCCAGCAGTGAACAGGGTACTAATGAAAAACTGTTTTTT.

This rearrangement joins TRBV4-3 to TRBJ2-6, with 11 bases fitting TRBD1. The CDR3 spans 20 residues. The trim removed 0 bases at V and 1 base at J, leaving 8 bases unmatched. Germline V CDR1 and CDR2: LGHNA, YSLEER. CDR3 in amino acids: CASSQDFLGQGDSGANVLTF. The CDR3 DNA sequence: TGCGCCAGCAGCCAAGATTTCCTGGGACAGGGGGATTCTGGGGCCAACGTCCTGACTTTC.

This clone showed up just once. The chain couples TRBV29-1 to TRBJ1-4; TRBD1 agrees at 8 bases. V shed 6 bases and J 0 bases; nucleotides not matched to a gene: 9. This CDR3 region has 16 residues. CDR1 is SQVTM and CDR2 is ANQGSEA in the germline V gene. CDR3 coding DNA: TGCAGCGTCGTCGGACAGGGAATCGCAACTAATGAAAAACTGTTTTTT. Translating it yields CSVVGQGIATNEKLFF.

J is TRBJ1-2 and V is TRBV5-1; TRBD1 aligns across 8 bases. Looked up from germline, CDR1 is SGHRS and CDR2 is YFSETQ. The CDR3 length is 17 residues. Trimming took 4 bases from V and 7 from J; bases not matched to a gene: 18. The CDR3 region is CASSPVGQGGGVVGYTF. In DNA, the CDR3 is TGCGCCAGCAGCCCAGTAGGACAGGGAGGGGGTGTAGTTGGCTACACCTTC.

The chain couples TRBV11-1 to TRBJ2-7; no reliable D call. The CDR3 contains 15 residues. Looked up from germline, CDR1 is SGHAT and CDR2 is FQDESV (reference sequence). With 5 bases removed from V and 2 bases from J, the gap between germline ends came to 16 bases. Here the CDR3 DNA reads TGTGCCAGCAGCCTCCAGCGACTTTCAACCTACGAGCAGTACTTC. Its protein product is CASSLQRLSTYEQYF.

The chain links TRBV4-3 to TRBJ2-7, with D possibly matching TRBD2 (6 bases). The CDR3 consists of 16 residues. V lost 0 bases, J lost 0 bases, and 12 bases lay in between. Germline CDR1 and CDR2: LGHNA and YSLEER. The CDR3 nucleotides read TGCGCCAGCAGCCAAGATCCTAGCGTCCCCTCCTACGAGCAGTACTTC. Amino acid sequence: CASSQDPSVPSYEQYF.

The J gene is TRBJ1-5, the V gene TRBV19; D is unclear. The germline V and J ends were trimmed by 7 bases and 5 bases, with 15 bases remaining between them. The germline CDR1 and CDR2 sequences are LNHDA and SQIVND (reference sequence). This CDR3 contains 14 residues. CDR3 residues: CASKKVGRDQPQHF. In nucleotides, the CDR3 is TGTGCCAGTAAAAAAGTCGGGAGGGATCAGCCCCAGCATTTT.

The chain links TRBV7-6 to TRBJ2-5; tentative D call: TRBD1 (7 bases). V dropped 4 bases and J dropped 4 bases, with 19 bases sitting between them. There are 16 residues in the CDR3. Germline V lookup: CDR1 SGHVS, CDR2 FNYEAQ. The CDR3 is CASSSGGTYMRETQYF. The DNA for the CDR3 is TGTGCCAGCAGCTCAGGGGGGACTTATATGAGAGAGACCCAGTACTTC.

This chain links TRBV29-1 with TRBJ2-5; possibly TRBD1 for D (6 bases). V was cut by 5 bases and J by 4 bases, with 11 bases left in between. CDR3 length: 12 residues. Germline lookup yields CDR1 SQVTM and CDR2 ANQGSEA. In DNA form, the CDR3 reads TGCAGCGTTACATCAGGGGTAGAGACCCAGTACTTC. This gives the protein CSVTSGVETQYF.

This clone was seen once. V is TRBV1 and J is TRBJ2-7; the DNA was not compared with TRBD2, the D call given in the table. TRBV1 is noted as a pseudogene. The CDR3 is 14 residues long. CDR3 bases: TGCACCAGCAGCCCGGCGAGGGTAGGAGGCGAGCAGTACTTC. Its protein is CTSSPARVGGEQYF.

This clone is a singleton in its sample. V and J are TRBV25-1 and TRBJ2-3; 10 bases agree with TRBD1. This CDR3 contains 15 residues. The V segment lost 1 base and the J segment 3 bases; nucleotides outside the gene matches: 1. Germline V gene sequence: CDR1 MGHDK, CDR2 SYGVNS. In nucleotides, the CDR3 is TGTGCCAGCAGTGAATGGGGACAGGGGACAGATACGCAGTATTTT. As protein: CASSEWGQGTDTQYF.

The genes are TRBV5-6 and TRBJ2-5, with 9 bases lining up with TRBD1. The CDR3 is 15 residues long. V lost 5 bases and J lost 2; bases outside the gene matches: 7. The germline V gene encodes CDR1 SGHDT and CDR2 YYEEEE. DNA for the CDR3: TGTGCCAGCAGTCGTTGGGGGACAGGGCAAGAGACCCAGTACTTC. Translation gives CASSRWGTGQETQYF.

This clone showed up just a few times. The genes are TRBV6-5 and TRBJ1-2; 9 bases are a match to TRBD1. This CDR3 comprises 13 residues. Germline V gene data show CDR1 as MNHEY and CDR2 as SVGAGI. Trimming at V came to 6 bases and at J to 5 bases, leaving 4 bases not matched to a gene. CDR3 DNA: TGTGCCAGCAGCAGGGACAGGGTTTATGGCTACACCTTC. Translation gives CASSRDRVYGYTF.

This clone was seen just once. The gene calls are TRBV18 and TRBJ2-3, with D hard to call. Deletions cut 3 bases from V and 5 bases from J, with 9 bases between. The germline gives CDR1 KGHSH, CDR2 LQKENI. The CDR3 is 13 residues long. The CDR3 spells CASSPVPGDTQYF. Written as DNA, the CDR3 is TGTGCCAGCTCACCGGTTCCGGGAGATACGCAGTATTTT.